A selection of T cell receptor beta chains follows, all from one sample in a study of T-cell reconstitution after alpha-beta-depleted transplantation in children. TCRdb reprocessed the PCR reads via MiXCR and lists one record per CDR3 protein. The table lists about 440,000 distinct CDR3 sequences, roughly 44% of them singletons. The material sequenced was PBMCs, taken before TCRalphabeta/CD19-depleted stem cell transplant. Receptors were obtained from a girl aged 2-10 years with aplastic anemia, due to receive a stem cell transplant. The CDR3 runs from the conserved cysteine through the conserved F or W. A D gene is named only where the DNA matches it firmly. Size is stated for part of the rows, as once, few or many counts, or as a class when the clone is expanded.

D: -; size: -; V: TRBV4-1; J: TRBJ1-3; CDR3: CASSQPVGRSEDSGNTIYF; DNA: TGCGCCAGCAGCCAACCGGTTGGTAGGTCGGAAGACTCTGGAAACACCATATATTTT
D: -; size: once; V: TRBV10-2; J: TRBJ2-3; CDR3: CASSALATSTDTQYF; DNA: TGCGCCAGCAGTGCGCTAGCGACTAGCACAGATACGCAGTATTTT
D: -; size: -; V: TRBV5-5; J: TRBJ2-7; CDR3: CASSWMSGEEQYF; DNA: TGTGCCAGCAGCTGGATGTCGGGGGAAGAGCAGTACTTC
D: TRBD1; size: -; V: TRBV6-2/TRBV6-3; J: TRBJ1-3; CDR3: CASSRWGQGAKEGSGNTIYF; DNA: TGTGCCAGCAGCCGTTGGGGACAGGGGGCAAAGGAGGGGTCTGGAAACACCATATATTTT
D: TRBD2; size: -; V: TRBV27; J: TRBJ2-1; CDR3: CASSTPGLAGNEQFF; DNA: TGTGCCAGCAGTACTCCGGGACTAGCCGGCAATGAGCAGTTCTTC
D: -; size: -; V: TRBV3-1; J: TRBJ2-1; CDR3: CASSQAVAAGGYEQFF; DNA: TGTGCCAGCAGCCAAGCGGTGGCCGCAGGGGGGTATGAGCAGTTCTTC
D: TRBD1; size: few; V: TRBV12-3/TRBV12-4; J: TRBJ1-2; CDR3: CASSSNLRTGATHGYTF; DNA: TGTGCCAGCAGTTCCAACTTAAGGACAGGGGCAACCCATGGCTACACCTTC
D: TRBD1; size: -; V: TRBV29-1; J: TRBJ2-7; CDR3: CSVEQGAREQYF; DNA: TGCAGCGTTGAACAGGGGGCGAGGGAGCAGTACTTC
D: -; size: many; V: TRBV7-2; J: TRBJ2-1; CDR3: CASSTYGGGNYNEQFF; DNA: TGTGCCAGCAGCACCTATGGGGGAGGAAACTACAATGAGCAGTTCTTC
D: TRBD1; size: -; V: TRBV25-1; J: TRBJ2-2; CDR3: CASSEATGGAGANTGELFF; DNA: TGTGCCAGCAGTGAAGCGACAGGGGGCGCGGGGGCAAACACCGGGGAGCTGTTTTTT
D: -; size: -; V: TRBV20-1; J: TRBJ2-7; CDR3: CSARRDEQYF; DNA: TGCAGTGCTCGCAGGGACGAGCAGTACTTC
D: -; size: many; V: TRBV20-1; J: TRBJ2-3; CDR3: CSAILEGGGRRDTQYF; DNA: TGCAGTGCTATCCTAGAAGGGGGGGGGCGCAGAGATACGCAGTATTTT
D: -; size: -; V: TRBV4-3; J: TRBJ1-4; CDR3: CASSLSGGVTTNEKLFF; DNA: TGCGCCAGCAGCCTAAGCGGAGGGGTTACAACTAATGAAAAACTGTTTTTT
D: -; size: -; V: TRBV7-2; J: TRBJ2-3; CDR3: CASSLDQAGTQYF; DNA: TGTGCCAGCAGCTTAGACCAGGCGGGGACGCAGTATTTT
D: -; size: -; V: TRBV5-6; J: TRBJ1-3; CDR3: CASSLRGVGNTIYF; DNA: TGTGCCAGCAGCTTGCGCGGGGTTGGAAACACCATATATTTT
D: -; size: many; V: TRBV7-3; J: TRBJ2-3; CDR3: CASSPRVADRPDTQYF; DNA: TGTGCCAGCAGCCCTCGGGTAGCGGACCGCCCAGATACGCAGTATTTT